Listed here are 23 T cell receptor beta chains from one sample, sequenced in a study of early T cells in non-severe SARS-CoV-2 infection. TCRdb redid the calling of the 5' RACE reads with MiXCR, one entry per CDR3 protein. Among about 48,000 distinct CDR3 sequences, 7.7% were seen once, and the ten largest hold under 6.5%. Sequenced sample: whole blood. The receptors stem from an adult who was a healthcare worker with PCR-confirmed SARS-CoV-2 infection or an uninfected control (not recorded which).

This clonotype was counted between two and nine times. The V gene is TRBV20-1, the J gene TRBJ2-7; 7 nucleotides align to TRBD1. Trimming at V came to 7 bases and at J to 2 bases, leaving 5 bases not matched to a gene. CDR1 is DFQATT and CDR2 is SNEGSKA in the germline V gene (reference sequence). This CDR3 has 12 amino acids. CDR3 nucleotides: TGCAGTGGGGAGACAGGGACCTACGAGCAGTACTTC. Translated, it gives CSGETGTYEQYF.

This clonotype was seen ten or more times. J is TRBJ1-6 and V is TRBV9; 10 bases line up with TRBD1. Germline trimming cut 5 bases from V and 8 bases from J; bases unmatched to any gene: 13. Germline CDR1 SGDLS, CDR2 YYNGEE. The CDR3 has 17 amino acids. In nucleotides, the CDR3 is TGTGCCAGCAGGCCTAGACGGGACAGGGGAAGAGATTCACCCCTCCACTTT. Protein product: CASRPRRDRGRDSPLHF.

This clonotype showed up just a few times. The chain combines TRBV5-4 with TRBJ1-6; 9 nucleotides line up with TRBD1. J lost 9 bases, V lost 0 bases, and 4 bases had no gene match. Germline CDR1 reads SGHNT; CDR2 reads YYREEE (reference sequence). The CDR3 is made up of 15 amino acids. The CDR3 DNA is TGTGCCAGCAGCTTGGCACAGGGGGCTAGTTCACCCCTCCACTTT. It encodes CASSLAQGASSPLHF.

This clonotype was detected ten times or more. V is TRBV12-3 or TRBV12-4 and J is TRBJ1-6, with 9 nucleotides matching TRBD1. J lost 9 bases, V lost 6 bases, and 9 bases had no gene match. There are 15 residues in the CDR3. CDR3 nucleotide sequence: TGTGCCAGCAGCTCGGGACAGGGTTTTTTTTCACCCCTCCACTTT. It yields the protein CASSSGQGFFSPLHF.

The gene calls are TRBV5-1 and TRBJ2-7, with D tentatively TRBD2 (7 bases). Trimming left V 4 bases short and J 4 bases short, with 15 bases between. Looked up from germline, CDR1 is SGHRS and CDR2 is YFSETQ. The CDR3 length is 14 residues. CDR3 DNA sequence: TGCGCCAGCAGCAGAAACAGGGAGGGGTACGAGCAGTACTTC. Encoded protein: CASSRNREGYEQYF.

The chain joins TRBV2 to TRBJ2-4, with D unresolved. With 5 bases removed from V and 1 base from J, the gap between germline ends came to 12 bases. CDR3 length: 15 amino acids. The V gene's germline CDR1 is SNHLY and CDR2 FYNNEI. The chain's CDR3 is CASSPDGYAKNIQYF. In DNA, the CDR3 is TGTGCCAGCAGTCCGGACGGCTATGCCAAAAACATTCAGTACTTC.

V usage is TRBV28 and J usage is TRBJ2-3; D gene uncertain. Germline V lookup: CDR1 MDHEN, CDR2 SYDVKM. The CDR3 length is 17 residues. Trimming removed 4 bases at V and 2 bases at J, with 19 bases between. In DNA, the CDR3 is TGTGCCAGCAGTTCCCTCCTAGAAACCAGGATCACAGATACGCAGTATTTT. Its protein is CASSSLLETRITDTQYF.

This chain joins TRBV20-1 and TRBJ1-2, with 8 bases fitting TRBD1. V was pared by 3 bases and J by 1 base, with 4 bases of the junction left unmatched. The germline gives CDR1 DFQATT, CDR2 SNEGSKA (reference sequence). The length of the CDR3 is 14 residues. In DNA form, the CDR3 reads TGCAGTGCTAGCGACAGGGGAAATAACTATGGCTACACCTTC. As protein: CSASDRGNNYGYTF.

This clonotype was found many times. The gene calls are TRBV6-4 and TRBJ2-1; perhaps D is TRBD1 or TRBD2 (5 bases each). Between the trimmed V and J ends, which lost 0 bases and 4 bases, there was a span of 10 bases. CDR1 and CDR2 from the germline V gene are MRHNA and SNTAGT. The CDR3 loop spans 15 amino acids. CDR3 nucleotide sequence: TGTGCCAGCAGTGACTCCGGGACGTCTTACAATGAGCAGTTCTTC. Residues: CASSDSGTSYNEQFF.

This clonotype came up many times. This chain connects TRBV29-1 to TRBJ1-1, with D unresolved. The V gene's germline CDR1 is SQVTM and CDR2 ANQGSEA. The V gene lost 6 bases and the J gene lost 4 bases, with 9 bases spanning the gap. This CDR3 has 11 residues. CDR3 nucleotide sequence: TGCAGCGTGGAGGGATTCACTGAAGCTTTCTTT. This gives the protein CSVEGFTEAFF.

This sequence joins TRBV25-1 and TRBJ2-3; D uncertain. The CDR3 totals 13 residues. Between the trimmed V and J ends, which lost 0 bases and 6 bases, there was a span of 7 bases. Germline-derived CDR1 and CDR2 are MGHDK and SYGVNS. The CDR3 spells CASSEYPGDTQYF. The CDR3 nucleotides are TGTGCCAGCAGTGAATATCCCGGGGATACGCAGTATTTT. Full variable domain (missing parts from reference TRBV25-1 and TRBJ2-3): EADIYQTPRYLVIGTGKKITLECSQTMGHDKMYWYQQDPGMELHLIHYSYGVNSTEKGDLSSESTVSRIRTEHFPLTLESARPSHTSQYLCASSEYPGDTQYFGPGTRLTVL.

This clonotype occurred many times. The CDR3 DNA follows: TGTGCCAGCAGTGCCGTAGCGGGGGGATCCTACAATGAGCAGTTCTTC. It is translated as CASSAVAGGSYNEQFF. V gene TRBV6-1 combines with J gene TRBJ2-1; 10 bases line up with TRBD2. Losses at the gene ends were 4 bases for V and 1 base for J; bases not matched to a gene: 4. CDR1 is MNHNS, CDR2 SASEGT, per germline. The CDR3 covers 16 residues.

The V call is TRBV7-9, the J call TRBJ2-3; 15 nucleotides align to TRBD2. This CDR3 has 20 amino acids. V trimming: 4 bases; J trimming: 3 bases; junction bases outside the gene matches: 14. The germline V gene has CDR1 SEHNR and CDR2 FQNEAQ (reference sequence). CDR3 protein: CASSSTSPGLAGGMTDTQYF. The CDR3 DNA reads TGTGCCAGCAGCTCGACTTCTCCGGGACTAGCGGGGGGTATGACAGATACGCAGTATTTT.

This clonotype was counted between two and nine times. V gene TRBV4-3 combines with J gene TRBJ2-2; 10 bases map to TRBD2. Trimming cost V 1 base and J 7 bases; bases outside gene matches: 3. The CDR3 spans 15 residues. CDR1 and CDR2 (germline): LGHNA, YSLEER. The CDR3 DNA sequence: TGCGCCAGCAGCCAAGCAGCGGGGGGGAGCGGGGAGCTGTTTTTT. It yields the protein CASSQAAGGSGELFF.

The chain employs TRBV4-2 and TRBJ2-4; D not certain. The CDR3 loop spans 15 amino acids. The V gene lost 0 bases and the J gene lost 5 bases, with 11 bases spanning the gap. CDR1 is LGHNA, CDR2 YNFKEQ, per germline. This CDR3 is CASSQETWTENIQYF. CDR3 nucleotide sequence: TGTGCCAGCAGCCAAGAAACCTGGACGGAAAACATTCAGTACTTC.

This clonotype was seen at least ten times. V is TRBV20-1 and J is TRBJ1-2, with D unresolved. Deletions cut 1 base from V and 4 bases from J, with 7 bases between. Germline loops: CDR1 DFQATT, CDR2 SNEGSKA (reference sequence). This CDR3 is built from 12 residues. In nucleotides, the CDR3 is TGCAGTGCTAGAGTTGGAGGCTATGGCTACACCTTC. Protein sequence: CSARVGGYGYTF.

This clonotype was counted a few times. The genes are TRBV19 and TRBJ2-5; 9 bases agree with TRBD1. CDR3 length: 16 residues. Germline V lookup: CDR1 LNHDA, CDR2 SQIVND (reference sequence). The V gene end was trimmed by 4 bases and the J gene end by 0 bases; junction bases not matched to a gene: 6. The CDR3 loop reads CASSTGTGSYQETQYF. The CDR3 region has the DNA TGTGCCAGTAGTACTGGGACAGGGTCGTACCAAGAGACCCAGTACTTC.

This clonotype has a handful of counts. The gene calls are TRBV27 and TRBJ2-7; TRBD2 matches 10 bases. Germline V gene lookup returns CDR1 MNHEY and CDR2 SMNVEV (reference sequence). The CDR3 runs 17 residues. Germline trimming cut 4 bases from V and 3 bases from J; bases unmatched to any gene: 12. DNA of the CDR3: TGTGCCAGCAGTTCCTCGTTAGCGGGGGGATATCTCTACGAGCAGTACTTC. Encoded protein: CASSSSLAGGYLYEQYF.

This clonotype was observed a handful of times. The CDR3 DNA follows: TGTGCCAGCAGCCACTTATTGGGACAGGGCAATGAGCAGTTCTTC. It translates to CASSHLLGQGNEQFF. The gene calls are TRBV14 and TRBJ2-1; 9 bases map to TRBD1. CDR3 length: 15 amino acids. Germline loops: CDR1 SGHDN, CDR2 FVKESK. With V trimmed by 3 bases and J by 6 bases, 6 bases remained unmatched.

This clonotype was seen at least ten times. The chain couples TRBV7-2 to TRBJ1-5; D perhaps matches TRBD1 (5 bases). From germline, CDR1 is SGHTA and CDR2 FQGNSA. Trimming stripped 5 bases from V and 3 bases from J, with 14 bases between. This CDR3 comprises 15 residues. DNA for the CDR3: TGTGCCAGCAGCCATTCGAGGGGTACCAATCAGCCCCAGCATTTT. It translates to CASSHSRGTNQPQHF.

This clonotype came up many times. The gene calls are TRBV27 and TRBJ2-1, with 8 bases lining up with TRBD2. Trimming at V came to 5 bases and at J to 3 bases, leaving 6 bases not matched to a gene. The CDR3 consists of 15 residues. Per the germline V gene, CDR1 is MNHEY and CDR2 is SMNVEV (reference sequence). The CDR3 sequence is CASSASGPIYNEQFF. The CDR3 region has the DNA TGTGCCAGCAGTGCTAGCGGGCCGATCTACAATGAGCAGTTCTTC.

Only a few counts were recorded for this clonotype. This chain links TRBV29-1 with TRBJ2-1, with 8 positions matching TRBD1. Germline V gene lookup returns CDR1 SQVTM and CDR2 ANQGSEA. This CDR3 is built from 14 residues. J gave up 0 bases and V 7 bases, and 5 bases lay outside the gene matches. CDR3 DNA: TGCAGCGGGAGAACAGGGGGCTCCTACAATGAGCAGTTCTTC. Amino acids: CSGRTGGSYNEQFF.

In this sample, this clonotype turned up many times. This rearrangement joins TRBV10-3 to TRBJ2-7; a possible D gene is TRBD2 (6 bases). CDR3 length: 16 residues. CDR1 and CDR2 (germline): ENHRY, SYGVKD. V lost 3 bases and J 7 bases, leaving 22 bases between the germline ends. CDR3 coding DNA: TGTGCCATCAGTGAAAGAATCAGATCTGGGAGGTGGGAGCAGTACTTC. Amino acid sequence: CAISERIRSGRWEQYF.